This T cell receptor beta chain comes out of a study of regulatory T cells in long-lasting Graves disease. The authors built TCR beta libraries using iRepertoire HTBI primers and Arm-PCR of CDR3 regions. TCRdb passed the multiplex PCR reads through MiXCR, listing each CDR3 protein once. In the table there are around 470,000 distinct CDR3 sequences, roughly 15% of which are singletons. This clonotype has at least ten counts. Antigen unknown. Specified time point: newly diagnosed GD, antithyroid drugs for less than 3 months. Extracted PBMC RNA gave rise to the TCR library. American Thyroid Association guidelines defined how Graves' disease was diagnosed. V lost 6 bases and J 0 bases, leaving 12 bases between the germline ends. There are 15 residues in the CDR3. Regarding the study as a whole: Relative to new patients (966), persistent patients exhibited greater sharing of public clonotypes (around 3,000).

The same data also contributed to another study, on T cells in Graves' hyperthyroidism and ophthalmopathy.

Specimen: peripheral blood mononuclear cells (PBMCs), collected at new diagnosis, from a patient treated with antithyroid drugs. The chain employs TRBV12-3 or TRBV12-4 and TRBJ1-3, with D maybe TRBD1 (6 bases). The sequence was obtained from a woman aged 45 to 65 with Graves disease. The CDR3 DNA reads as TGTGCCAGCAGCCGAGGACAGCTCTCTGGAAACACCATATATTTT. It codes for CASSRGQLSGNTIYF.